A single sample is the source of the 18 T cell receptor beta chains below, sequenced in a study of CD8+ T cells in alopecia areata. Specified treatment: oral pan-JAK inhibitor, 5-10 mg twice daily. The sequencing template was cDNA reverse transcribed from extracted RNA. Some clones are missing from TCRdb's copy, which holds only in-frame ones; the method was immunoSEQ multiplex PCR. In the table there are 90,000 to 120,000 clones, less than 90% of which are singletons. The specimen comprised CD8+ T cells sorted from blood, sampled at week 24, from a patient treated with tofacitinib. All receptors come from a human donor with alopecia areata.

V gene TRBV27 combines with J gene TRBJ2-1; D may be TRBD1 (5 bases). The germline V gene encodes CDR1 MNHEY and CDR2 SMNVEV (reference sequence). The CDR3 runs 15 residues. Trimming stripped 2 bases from V and 2 bases from J, with 10 bases between. The CDR3 reads CASSLGQRPYNEQFF. CDR3 nucleotide sequence: TGTGCCAGCAGTTTAGGACAAAGGCCCTACAATGAGCAGTTCTTC.

V gene TRBV5-1 combines with J gene TRBJ2-5; D possibly corresponds to TRBD1 (6 bases). Germline V gives CDR1 SGHRS, CDR2 YFSETQ. Trimming shortened V by 5 bases and J by 5 bases, and 13 bases separated the two germline ends. CDR3 length: 13 amino acids. The CDR3 is CASRSGAGETQYF. DNA for the CDR3: TGCGCCAGCAGATCAGGGGCAGGGGAGACCCAGTACTTC.

The V call is TRBV5-1, the J call TRBJ2-5; D is unresolved. Germline values: CDR1 SGHRS, CDR2 YFSETQ. Deletions cut 0 bases from V and 0 bases from J, with 9 bases between. This CDR3 region has 15 residues. CDR3 DNA sequence: TGCGCCAGCAGCTTGGCCGGACCGGACCAAGAGACCCAGTACTTC. Translating it yields CASSLAGPDQETQYF.

A single count supports this clone. The J gene is TRBJ1-3, the V gene TRBV27; perhaps TRBD1 as D (5 bases). CDR3 length equals 15 residues. The germline V gene has CDR1 MNHEY and CDR2 SMNVEV (reference sequence). Deletions cut 1 base from V and 2 bases from J, with 9 bases between. CDR3 DNA sequence: TGTGCCAGCAGTTTATGGGGGATGCCTGGAAACACCATATATTTT. Residues: CASSLWGMPGNTIYF.

The V call is TRBV5-6, the J call TRBJ2-7, with D perhaps TRBD2 (6 bases). This CDR3 has 14 amino acids. Germline loops: CDR1 SGHDT, CDR2 YYEEEE. Trimming cost V 4 bases and J 4 bases, with 15 bases left between them. CDR3 DNA sequence: TGTGCCAGCAGCCGCCCGGGGGATACGTACGAGCAGTACTTC. It translates to CASSRPGDTYEQYF.

The rearrangement joins TRBV6-5 to TRBJ1-1; weak D call: TRBD1 (5 bases). Trimming removed 4 bases from V and 1 base from J, with 7 bases in between. Per the germline V gene, CDR1 is MNHEY and CDR2 is SVGAGI. The CDR3 length is 13 residues. In DNA, the CDR3 is TGTGCCAGCAGTTGGGGGGGGAACACTGAAGCTTTCTTT. Its translation: CASSWGGNTEAFF.

The chain combines TRBV5-4 with TRBJ2-5, with D tentatively TRBD1 (5 bases). Germline V gene sequence: CDR1 SGHNT, CDR2 YYREEE (reference sequence). The CDR3 has 12 residues. V lost 0 bases and J lost 7, with 7 bases in between. The CDR3 DNA follows: TGTGCCAGCAGCTTGGGTCAGGGGACCCAGTACTTC. Protein: CASSLGQGTQYF.

The chain employs TRBV4-1 and TRBJ2-1; D might be TRBD2 (6 bases). The CDR3 is made up of 17 amino acids. V shed 0 bases and J shed 2 bases, with 14 bases lying between them. Germline lookup yields CDR1 MGHRA and CDR2 YSYEKL. The CDR3 is CASSQEYAGSPYNEQFF. The CDR3 nucleotides read TGCGCCAGCAGCCAAGAATACGCGGGATCCCCCTACAATGAGCAGTTCTTC.

The chain has TRBV4-2 and TRBJ2-7, with TRBD1 matching 10 bases. Germline V gives CDR1 LGHNA, CDR2 YNFKEQ. J was trimmed by 5 bases and V by 0 bases; bases with no gene match: 7. The CDR3 runs 16 residues. DNA of the CDR3: TGTGCCAGCAGCCAAGAAGGAGGGACAGGGGACCACGAGCAGTACTTC. Translated: CASSQEGGTGDHEQYF.

The V call is TRBV5-1, the J call TRBJ2-1, with TRBD2 identical over 8 bases. V lost 4 bases to trimming and J lost 9 bases; unmatched junction nucleotides: 12. Germline CDR1 and CDR2: SGHRS and YFSETQ. CDR3 length: 15 residues. In DNA, the CDR3 is TGCGCCAGCAGCCCCCGAGCGGGGGACCCCATTGAGCAGTTCTTC. Its translation is CASSPRAGDPIEQFF.

This clone was observed a handful of times. The gene calls are TRBV13 and TRBJ1-4; maybe TRBD1 (5 bases). CDR1 is PRHDT, CDR2 FYEKMQ, per germline (reference sequence). This CDR3 has 15 amino acids. Trimming stripped 5 bases from V and 4 bases from J, with 14 bases between. This chain's CDR3 is CASSPRRGDNEKLFF. The CDR3 region has the DNA TGTGCCAGCAGCCCCCGCCGGGGGGATAATGAAAAACTGTTTTTT. Supplemented by reference TRBV13 and TRBJ1-4, the full variable domain reads AAGVIQSPRHLIKEKRETATLKCYPIPRHDTVYWYQQGPGQDPQFLISFYEKMQSDKGSIPDRFSAQQFSDYHSELNMSSLELGDSALYFCASSPRRGDNEKLFFGSGTQLSVL.

The chain recombines TRBV4-1 with TRBJ1-4; D perhaps matches TRBD1 (6 bases). Deletions cut 1 base from V and 7 bases from J, with 10 bases between. Germline V CDR1 and CDR2: MGHRA, YSYEKL. This CDR3 comprises 14 residues. In nucleotides, the CDR3 is TGCGCCAGCAGCCAAGCCCAGGGGCGTGAAAAACTGTTTTTT. This translates into CASSQAQGREKLFF.

V gene TRBV4-1 combines with J gene TRBJ2-6; D gene unclear. Trimming removed 0 bases from V and 5 bases from J, with 5 bases in between. The CDR3 spans 14 residues. Germline lookup yields CDR1 MGHRA and CDR2 YSYEKL. The CDR3 sequence: CASSQDSWANVLTF. Written as DNA, the CDR3 is TGCGCCAGCAGCCAAGATAGTTGGGCCAACGTCCTGACTTTC.

The chain has TRBV7-9 and TRBJ2-1; TRBD2 aligns across 7 bases. Per the germline V gene, CDR1 is SEHNR and CDR2 is FQNEAQ (reference sequence). V lost 2 bases to trimming and J lost 0 bases; unmatched junction nucleotides: 10. The CDR3 totals 18 residues. The CDR3 DNA follows: TGTGCCAGCAGCTTACGTCTAGCGGCCGATAGCTCCTACAATGAGCAGTTCTTC. This gives the protein CASSLRLAADSSYNEQFF. Looking up the rest from reference TRBV7-9 and TRBJ2-1 gives the full variable domain: DTGVSQNPRHKITKRGQNVTFRCDPISEHNRLYWYRQTLGQGPEFLTYFQNEAQLEKSRLLSDRFSAERPKGSFSTLEIQRTEQGDSAMYLCASSLRLAADSSYNEQFFGPGTRLTVL.

This clone showed up just a few times. The rearrangement links TRBV29-1 to TRBJ2-2, with 8 bases fitting TRBD2. Germline V gene sequence: CDR1 SQVTM, CDR2 ANQGSEA. The J segment lost 5 bases and the V segment lost 4 bases, leaving 6 bases of the junction unmatched. This CDR3 comprises 14 residues. In DNA form, the CDR3 reads TGCAGCGTTGTACTGGGACTAGGGACCGGGGAGCTGTTTTTT. It specifies CSVVLGLGTGELFF.

The chain employs TRBV5-1 and TRBJ2-7; D uncertain. CDR3 size: 12 residues. CDR1 is SGHRS and CDR2 is YFSETQ in the germline V gene. The germline V and J ends were trimmed by 0 bases and 7 bases, with 8 bases remaining between them. The CDR3 nucleotides read TGCGCCAGCAGCTTGGGAGCATCAGAGCAGTACTTC. It encodes CASSLGASEQYF.

The chain has TRBV27 and TRBJ2-2, with a weak D call TRBD2 (6 bases). CDR1 and CDR2 from the germline V gene are MNHEY and SMNVEV (reference sequence). Trimming pared 6 bases from V and 1 base from J, leaving 12 bases between. The CDR3 extends over 15 amino acids. Here the CDR3 reads CASSSGTLNTGELFF. For the CDR3, the DNA is TGTGCCAGCAGCTCCGGGACTTTGAACACCGGGGAGCTGTTTTTT.

The chain couples TRBV7-8 to TRBJ2-1; 10 bases fit TRBD2. CDR3 length: 15 amino acids. CDR1 is SGHVS and CDR2 is FQNEAQ in the germline V gene. Trimming took 5 bases from V and 3 from J; bases not matched to a gene: 4. CDR3 protein: CASSPLAGDYNEQFF. The CDR3 DNA reads as TGTGCCAGCAGCCCTCTAGCGGGGGACTACAATGAGCAGTTCTTC.